The rows below give T cell receptor beta chains drawn from one sample of a study of graft-versus-host responses after intestinal transplantation. The antigens of these receptors remain unknown. Libraries were prepared by immunoSEQ multiplex PCR; TCRdb keeps only in-frame clonotypes and omits some of them. The sample has about 94,000 clones, 90% to 95% seen once. Here the sequenced sample was unstimulated CD8+ T cells sorted from spleen or lymph node cells, taken before intestinal transplant. The receptors come from a human donor who received an intestinal transplant. Both conserved end residues are part of each CDR3. Each record gives: V gene, D gene, clone size, J gene, CDR3 protein, CDR3 DNA. A D gene is named only where the DNA matches it firmly. The size field is filled for only some rows; it gives once, few, many or a size class.

>TRBV6-5|TRBD1|.|TRBJ1-2
CASRHQGAEGYTF
TGTGCCAGCAGACACCAGGGGGCAGAGGGCTACACCTTC
>TRBV7-9|.|.|TRBJ1-2
CASSREVDGYGYTF
TGTGCCAGCAGCCGGGAGGTGGATGGCTATGGCTACACCTTC
>TRBV14|TRBD2|.|TRBJ2-7
CASSPVSGTSGRAYEQYF
TGTGCCAGCAGCCCAGTATCCGGGACTAGCGGGAGGGCCTACGAGCAGTACTTC
>TRBV7-7|TRBD2|.|TRBJ2-2
CASSLTGGPPGELFF
TGTGCCAGCAGCTTAACGGGGGGGCCTCCCGGGGAGCTGTTTTTT
>TRBV5-6|TRBD1|few|TRBJ1-3
CASSPRSRGPGNTIYF
TGTGCCAGCAGCCCCCGTTCCAGGGGGCCTGGAAACACCATATATTTT
>TRBV6-5|.|few|TRBJ1-4
CASSFREGEKLFF
TGTGCCAGCAGTTTTAGGGAGGGTGAAAAACTGTTTTTT
>TRBV6-5|.|.|TRBJ2-7
CASSTDRVEQYF
TGTGCCAGCAGTACCGATCGGGTCGAGCAGTACTTC
>TRBV5-1|TRBD2|.|TRBJ2-3
CASSRTSADTQYF
TGCGCCAGCAGCCGTACTAGCGCAGATACGCAGTATTTT
>TRBV27|TRBD1|.|TRBJ1-2
CASSLGQGGGYTF
TGTGCCAGCAGTCTTGGACAGGGCGGCGGCTACACCTTC
>TRBV25-1|.|.|TRBJ1-4
CASSEDSSVKLFF
TGTGCCAGCAGTGAAGATTCATCGGTAAAACTGTTTTTT
>TRBV7-9|TRBD2|.|TRBJ2-1
CASSFSGGGGEQFF
TGTGCCAGCAGCTTTAGCGGGGGGGGCGGCGAGCAGTTCTTC
>TRBV5-6|.|.|TRBJ2-1
CASSRAGTSSYNEQFF
TGTGCCAGCAGCCGCGCCGGGACAAGCTCCTACAATGAGCAGTTCTTC
>TRBV5-1|.|.|TRBJ2-1
CASRQDPYNEQFF
TGCGCCTCCCGACAGGATCCCTACAATGAGCAGTTCTTC
>TRBV30|.|.|TRBJ2-2
CAWSSPGELFF
TGTGCCTGGAGTTCTCCCGGGGAGCTGTTTTTT
>TRBV14|TRBD2|.|TRBJ2-7
CASSLGSGGIYEQYF
TGTGCCAGCAGCCTCGGCAGCGGGGGTATCTACGAGCAGTACTTC
>TRBV27|.|.|TRBJ2-1
CASSHRRDSNSYNEQFF
TGTGCCAGCAGCCATCGTAGGGACTCGAACTCCTACAATGAGCAGTTCTTC
>TRBV11-2|TRBD2|.|TRBJ2-3
CASSSPASGSPDTQYF
TGTGCCAGCAGCTCCCCCGCTAGCGGGAGCCCAGATACGCAGTATTTT
>TRBV27|.|.|TRBJ2-1
CASSFSGINEQFF
TGTGCCAGCAGTTTTTCGGGGATCAATGAGCAGTTCTTC
>TRBV7-8|TRBD1|.|TRBJ1-3
CASSRQGNGNTIYF
TGTGCCAGCAGCCGACAGGGCAATGGAAACACCATATATTTT
>TRBV6-5|.|once|TRBJ2-7
CASSYDGDSYEQYF
TGTGCCAGCAGTTACGACGGGGACTCCTACGAGCAGTACTTC
>TRBV6-5|.|.|TRBJ2-1
CASSAGLSYNEQFF
TGTGCCAGCAGTGCAGGGCTTTCCTACAATGAGCAGTTCTTC
>TRBV4-1|.|.|TRBJ1-2
CASSPLQGYGYTF
TGCGCCAGCAGCCCCCTACAGGGCTATGGCTACACCTTC